This T cell receptor beta chain was observed in a study of T cell changes during pregnancy in multiple sclerosis. Clones were read by immunoSEQ multiplex PCR, and TCRdb kept only the in-frame ones, dropping some. The sample has about 110,000 clones; more than 85% are singletons. The CDR3 totals 13 residues. Trimming pared 0 bases from V and 4 bases from J, leaving 6 bases between. CDR1 SEHNR and CDR2 FQNEAQ come from the germline V gene (reference sequence). This sequence originates from a female donor with multiple sclerosis, enrolled in a pregnancy study. The chain recombines TRBV7-9 with TRBJ1-2; D remains ambiguous. Sequenced material: peripheral blood, taken after pregnancy. The CDR3 loop is CASSLAGGYGYTF. The CDR3 DNA reads TGTGCCAGCAGCTTAGCGGGAGGCTATGGCTACACCTTC.